Below, 13 T cell receptor beta chains from the same sample are listed, as sequenced in a study of blood T cell repertoires in COVID-19. The protocol was immunoSEQ multiplex PCR, while the TCRdb copy is restricted to in-frame clones and leaves out a portion. The table lists about 160,000 clones, 82% of them singletons. Sequenced sample: peripheral blood. The receptor source for this set is a woman older than 75 with active or convalescent COVID-19.

V and J are TRBV4-2 and TRBJ2-7; 8 bases align to TRBD1. Germline CDR1 and CDR2: LGHNA and YNFKEQ. The CDR3 is 14 amino acids. V lost 4 bases to trimming and J lost 2 bases; unmatched junction nucleotides: 4. In DNA form, the CDR3 reads TGTGCCAGCAGCCGTCGCAGGGGGCCCTACGAGCAGTACTTC. The encoded protein is CASSRRRGPYEQYF.

This chain joins TRBV5-4 and TRBJ2-3; TRBD2 matches at 12 bases. V shed 0 bases and J 4 bases; nucleotides not matched to a gene: 3. Germline loops: CDR1 SGHNT, CDR2 YYREEE (reference sequence). The CDR3 has 16 amino acids. As DNA, the CDR3 is TGTGCCAGCAGCTTGGGACTAGCGGGAGCCCCAGATACGCAGTATTTT. Translation: CASSLGLAGAPDTQYF.

J is TRBJ2-2 and V is TRBV28; no clear D. CDR3 length equals 13 residues. V dropped 1 base and J dropped 7 bases, with 7 bases sitting between them. CDR1 and CDR2 from the germline V gene are MDHEN and SYDVKM. CDR3 region: CASSLSVIGELFF. The CDR3 coding sequence is TGTGCCAGCAGTTTATCGGTCATCGGGGAGCTGTTTTTT.

This chain joins TRBV28 and TRBJ2-1; D may be TRBD2 (7 bases). CDR3 size: 15 residues. Germline values: CDR1 MDHEN, CDR2 SYDVKM. Trimming took 5 bases from V and 6 from J, leaving 17 bases between them. The CDR3 coding sequence is TGTGCCAGCAGTACAAGGGGGACTACCGTCAATGAGCAGTTCTTC. This sequence encodes CASSTRGTTVNEQFF.

The chain couples TRBV10-2 to TRBJ1-1, with 7 nucleotides matching TRBD1. With V trimmed by 7 bases and J by 0 bases, 11 bases remained unmatched. Looked up from germline, CDR1 is WSHSY and CDR2 is SAAADI. The CDR3 consists of 16 residues. CDR3 in DNA: TGCGCCAGCAAAGACAGGGACGAAATTATGAACACTGAAGCTTTCTTT. It yields the protein CASKDRDEIMNTEAFF.

This chain joins TRBV6-5 and TRBJ2-1; 9 positions match TRBD1. This CDR3 is built from 16 residues. Trimming at V came to 2 bases and at J to 8 bases, leaving 10 bases not matched to a gene. Germline CDR1 MNHEY, CDR2 SVGAGI. CDR3 sequence reads: CASSYDGTGNVDEQFF. In nucleotides, the CDR3 is TGTGCCAGCAGTTACGATGGGACAGGGAATGTGGATGAGCAGTTCTTC.

J is TRBJ2-5 and V is TRBV12-3 or TRBV12-4; TRBD1 might be the D (6 bases). Trimming shortened V by 6 bases and J by 2 bases, and 10 bases separated the two germline ends. CDR3 length equals 13 residues. The CDR3: CASSYRAQETQYF. The CDR3 DNA is TGTGCCAGCAGCTACAGGGCACAAGAGACCCAGTACTTC.

J is TRBJ1-1 and V is TRBV6-7; TRBD1 agrees at 9 bases. TRBV6-7 is placed among ORFs of uncertain function. J lost 1 base, V lost 7 bases, and 13 bases had no gene match. The CDR3 has 17 amino acids. The CDR3 is CASNPGQGLFANTEAFF. In nucleotides, the CDR3 is TGTGCCAGCAATCCGGGACAGGGCCTTTTCGCGAACACTGAAGCTTTCTTT.

V usage is TRBV28 and J usage is TRBJ1-1; D remains ambiguous. Trimming stripped 2 bases from V and 3 bases from J, with 4 bases between. The germline CDR1 and CDR2 sequences are MDHEN and SYDVKM. The CDR3 runs to 12 residues. The CDR3 DNA follows: TGTGCCAGCAGTTTACAGTACACTGAAGCTTTCTTT. Translation: CASSLQYTEAFF.

This clone is a singleton in its sample. This chain connects TRBV15 to TRBJ1-1; TRBD1 agrees at 8 bases. Germline-derived CDR1 and CDR2 are LNHNV and YYDKDF (reference sequence). The CDR3 is 13 amino acids. Germline trimming cut 8 bases from V and 7 bases from J; bases unmatched to any gene: 9. CDR3 region: CATSDRGRVEAFF. DNA for the CDR3: TGTGCCACCTCCGACAGGGGCAGGGTTGAAGCTTTCTTT.

The chain links TRBV6-5 to TRBJ1-6; D remains unclear. Germline V gene sequence: CDR1 MNHEY, CDR2 SVGAGI. The CDR3 is 13 residues long. The V end lost 8 bases, the J end lost 6 bases, and 11 bases lay between the germline ends. This CDR3 is CASSRVANSPLHF. The CDR3 nucleotides are TGTGCCAGCTCGCGGGTGGCTAATTCACCCCTCCACTTT.

The V and J genes are TRBV5-1 and TRBJ2-3; weak D call: TRBD1 (6 bases). In germline, CDR1 is SGHRS, CDR2 YFSETQ. CDR3 length equals 14 residues. V was pared by 1 base and J by 4 bases, with 10 bases between. The CDR3 sequence is CASSLIQGPDTQYF. The CDR3 coding sequence is TGCGCCAGCAGCTTGATTCAGGGGCCAGATACGCAGTATTTT.

The gene calls are TRBV5-4 and TRBJ1-4, with D uncertain. V dropped 3 bases and J dropped 4 bases, with 7 bases sitting between them. The germline V gene encodes CDR1 SGHNT and CDR2 YYREEE (reference sequence). The CDR3 is 13 residues long. This CDR3 reads CASSSGGNEKLFF. CDR3 DNA: TGTGCCAGCAGCTCCGGAGGTAATGAAAAACTGTTTTTT.